A selection of T cell receptor beta chains follows, all from one sample in a study of PD-1 blockade in classical Hodgkin lymphoma. The protocol was immunoSEQ multiplex PCR, while the TCRdb copy is restricted to in-frame clones and leaves out a portion. This table has more than 140,000 clones, just under 80% appearing once. The source was peripheral blood mononuclear cells (PBMCs), collected before the second cycle of nivolumab. The origin of the receptors is a human donor with classical Hodgkin lymphoma. CDR3s include the opening cysteine and the closing phenylalanine or tryptophan. The D gene is left open where the match is weak. Size values are once, few and many counts, or a class for expanded clones, and some rows have none.

D gene	clone size	V gene	J gene	CDR3 DNA	CDR3 protein
-	-	TRBV5-5	TRBJ2-3	TGTGCCAGCAGCTCATTGACAGCTTACACAGATACGCAGTATTTT	CASSSLTAYTDTQYF
TRBD1	-	TRBV4-2	TRBJ2-7	TGTGCCAGCAGCCAAGCGGCCCCGGGACAGGGCGCCTACGAGCAGTACTTC	CASSQAAPGQGAYEQYF
-	-	TRBV9	TRBJ2-1	TGTGCCAGCAGCGTAGGGGTTAGTGAGCAGTTCTTC	CASSVGVSEQFF
TRBD2	-	TRBV27	TRBJ2-1	TGTGCCAGCAGTCCCTGGACTAGCGTTAGCAATGAGCAGTTCTTC	CASSPWTSVSNEQFF
-	-	TRBV30	TRBJ1-2	TGTGCCTGGAGTGTACGGTGGGAATCTTATGGCTACACCTTC	CAWSVRWESYGYTF
TRBD1	-	TRBV5-1	TRBJ2-7	TGCGCCAGCACTTTAGGGGTGGGACAGGGCTACGAGCAGTACTTC	CASTLGVGQGYEQYF
-	-	TRBV6-5	TRBJ1-5	TGTGCCAGCAAGCAGGGTTCGTATAGCAATCAGCCCCAGCATTTT	CASKQGSYSNQPQHF
TRBD1	-	TRBV28	TRBJ2-5	TGTGCCAGCAGTTTATTACAGGGGGCAGAGACCCAGTACTTC	CASSLLQGAETQYF
TRBD2	-	TRBV7-2	TRBJ2-1	TGTGCCAGCAGCCCCAGGACTAGCGGGAGCTACAATGAGCAGTTCTTC	CASSPRTSGSYNEQFF
-	-	TRBV7-9	TRBJ2-3	TGTGCCAGCAGCAAAAACGGACAATACCCTCTCACAGATACGCAGTATTTT	CASSKNGQYPLTDTQYF
-	-	TRBV6-5	TRBJ2-5	TGTGCCAGCAGTCTACAAGAGACCCAGTACTTC	CASSLQETQYF
-	-	TRBV7-3	TRBJ1-2	TGTGCCAGCAGCTCCGAAACTGGGAGAGATGGCTACACCTTC	CASSSETGRDGYTF
-	-	TRBV30	TRBJ2-7	TGTGCCTGGAGTGAGGGACGGGGTCTCACCTACGAGCAGTACTTC	CAWSEGRGLTYEQYF
TRBD2	once	TRBV30	TRBJ2-7	TGTGCCTGGACCCTGAGAGGGAGGGGAGAATACGAGCAGTACTTC	CAWTLRGRGEYEQYF
-	-	TRBV7-8	TRBJ2-1	TGTGCCAGCAGCCCATTTTTTTCTGAGCAGTTCTTC	CASSPFFSEQFF
-	-	TRBV30	TRBJ1-6	TGTGCCTGGAACCTAAGACGGCTAAATTCACCCCTCCACTTT	CAWNLRRLNSPLHF
TRBD1	once	TRBV5-8	TRBJ2-5	TGTGCCAGCAGCTTCAAATGGGGGACAGGGCCACCCCAAGAGACCCAGTACTTC	CASSFKWGTGPPQETQYF
TRBD1	-	TRBV28	TRBJ2-3	TGTGCCAGCAGTGGCGGGACAGGGGGCACAGATACGCAGTATTTT	CASSGGTGGTDTQYF
-	-	TRBV6-5	TRBJ1-2	TGTGCCAGCAGTCCCGGTACATCCCGGGACTATGGCTACACCTTC	CASSPGTSRDYGYTF
TRBD1	-	TRBV7-9	TRBJ1-1	TGTGCCAGCAGCTCCTGGACAGGGAACACTGAAGCTTTCTTT	CASSSWTGNTEAFF
TRBD1	-	TRBV5-1	TRBJ2-7	TGCGCCAGCAGCCCGGAGGACAGGGGGCGCCGAGTAGAGTACGAGCAGTACTTC	CASSPEDRGRRVEYEQYF
TRBD1	-	TRBV12-5	TRBJ2-7	TGTGCTAGTGGTTTGACGGGACAGCACGAGCAGTACTTC	CASGLTGQHEQYF
TRBD1	-	TRBV7-9	TRBJ1-4	TGTGCCAGCAGCTTTTTGGACAGGGCCAGTGAAAAACTGTTTTTT	CASSFLDRASEKLFF
-	-	TRBV10-3	TRBJ2-3	TGTGCCATCAGTTACTCAGATACGCAGTATTTT	CAISYSDTQYF
-	-	TRBV10-3	TRBJ2-7	TGTGCCAGCAGTTACTCTGGAGGGAACGAGCAGTACTTC	CASSYSGGNEQYF
-	-	TRBV27	TRBJ1-2	TGTGCCAGCAGTTTAGCAGGGCGGACGGGCTACACCTTC	CASSLAGRTGYTF
-	many	TRBV19	TRBJ1-6	TGTGCCAGTAGTATTGGGGGGGTGGATTCACCCCTCCACTTT	CASSIGGVDSPLHF
-	-	TRBV12-5	TRBJ1-6	TGTGCTAGTGGTTTGGGTGGCAGAAACTATAATTCACCCCTCCACTTT	CASGLGGRNYNSPLHF
-	-	TRBV5-5	TRBJ2-2	TGTGCCAGCAGCTTGGTTCCCCCCGACGGGGAGCTGTTTTTT	CASSLVPPDGELFF
-	-	TRBV5-1	TRBJ1-2	TGCGCCAGCAGCTTGGGCCAGGGCGATGGCTACACCTTC	CASSLGQGDGYTF
-	-	TRBV29-1	TRBJ1-1	TGCAGCGCCCAACAAGGGAACACTGAAGCTTTCTTT	CSAQQGNTEAFF
-	once	TRBV30	TRBJ1-3	TGTGCCTGGAGCAGGCGTTTCTCTGGAAACACCATATATTTT	CAWSRRFSGNTIYF
-	-	TRBV28	TRBJ1-1	TGTGCCAGCAGTTTCGGGGGGCGGAACACTGAAGCTTTCTTT	CASSFGGRNTEAFF
TRBD1	-	TRBV30	TRBJ1-5	TGTGCCTGGAGTGCCCCCAGGGGGGCCGTCAATCAGCCCCAGCATTTT	CAWSAPRGAVNQPQHF
-	-	TRBV7-6	TRBJ2-3	TGTGCCAGCAGCTTGGGCGGATGGGGGACCGGCTCGTTGGATACGCAGTATTTT	CASSLGGWGTGSLDTQYF
TRBD1	-	TRBV6-5	TRBJ1-5	TGTGCCACCGGGACAGGTACCATCCTACAGCCCCAGCATTTT	CATGTGTILQPQHF
-	few	TRBV5-1	TRBJ2-6	TGCGCCAGCAGCATGGGGGGAGCTGGGGCCAACGTCCTGACTTTC	CASSMGGAGANVLTF